This TCR beta chain is drawn from a study of control samples from healthy donors and cancer patients. The germline CDR1 and CDR2 sequences are MNHEY and SVGAGI. The V and J ends lost 4 bases and 4 bases, in that order; junction bases with no gene match: 7. This CDR3 is 15 amino acids long. Sequenced by immunoSEQ multiplex PCR; TCRdb stores in-frame clones only, minus some. The sample shows approximately 230,000 clones, over 70% of them seen only once. Sequenced: PBMCs. The rearrangement uses TRBV6-5 and TRBJ1-1; 9 positions match TRBD1. The source of this sequence is a woman aged 55-70 years with lung cancer. CDR3 residues: CASSSPRTGVTEAFF. The CDR3 bases are TGTGCCAGCAGTTCACCCCGGACAGGGGTCACTGAAGCTTTCTTT.